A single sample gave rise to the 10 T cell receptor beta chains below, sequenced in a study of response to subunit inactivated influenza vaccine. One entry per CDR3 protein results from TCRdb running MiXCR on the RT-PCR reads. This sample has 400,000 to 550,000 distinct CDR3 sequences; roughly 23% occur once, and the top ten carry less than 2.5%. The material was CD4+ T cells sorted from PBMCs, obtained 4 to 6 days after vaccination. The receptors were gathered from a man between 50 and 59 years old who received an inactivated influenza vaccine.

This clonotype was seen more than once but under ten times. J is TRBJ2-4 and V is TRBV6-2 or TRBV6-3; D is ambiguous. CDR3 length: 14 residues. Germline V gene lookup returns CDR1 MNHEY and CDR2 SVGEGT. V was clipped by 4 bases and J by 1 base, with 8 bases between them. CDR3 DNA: TGTGCCAGCAGTTCGAGTAGCGCCAAAAACATTCAGTACTTC. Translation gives CASSSSSAKNIQYF.

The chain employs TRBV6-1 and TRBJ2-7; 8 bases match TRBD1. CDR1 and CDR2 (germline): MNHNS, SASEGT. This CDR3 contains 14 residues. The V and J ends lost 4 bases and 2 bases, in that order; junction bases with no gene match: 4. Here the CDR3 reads CASSGQGAAYEQYF. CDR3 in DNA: TGTGCCAGCAGTGGCCAGGGGGCCGCCTACGAGCAGTACTTC.

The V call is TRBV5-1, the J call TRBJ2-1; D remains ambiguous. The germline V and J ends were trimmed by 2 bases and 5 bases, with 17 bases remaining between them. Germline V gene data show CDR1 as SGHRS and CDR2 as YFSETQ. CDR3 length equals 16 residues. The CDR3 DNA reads TGCGCCAGCAGCTTTCTCTCAGGTGTAAACGACAATGAGCAGTTCTTC. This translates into CASSFLSGVNDNEQFF.

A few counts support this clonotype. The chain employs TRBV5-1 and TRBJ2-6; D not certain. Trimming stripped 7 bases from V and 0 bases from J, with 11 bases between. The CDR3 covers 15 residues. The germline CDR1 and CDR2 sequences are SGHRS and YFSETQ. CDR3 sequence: CASFGRSSGANVLTF. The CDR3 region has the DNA TGCGCCAGCTTTGGACGTAGCTCTGGGGCCAACGTCCTGACTTTC.

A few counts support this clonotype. This CDR3 is CASSLAEAYEQYF. CDR3 coding DNA: TGTGCCAGCAGCTTAGCTGAGGCCTACGAGCAGTACTTC. V usage is TRBV7-2 and J usage is TRBJ2-7, with D unclear. The length of the CDR3 is 13 residues. The V end was cut by 0 bases, the J end by 2 bases, with 5 bases between. Germline-derived CDR1 and CDR2 are SGHTA and FQGNSA.

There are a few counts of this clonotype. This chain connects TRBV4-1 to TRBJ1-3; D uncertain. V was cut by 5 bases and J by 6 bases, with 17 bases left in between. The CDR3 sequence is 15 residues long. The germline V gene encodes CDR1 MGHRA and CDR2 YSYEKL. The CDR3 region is CASSETSGLKNTIYF. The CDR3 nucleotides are TGCGCCAGCAGCGAAACAAGTGGACTCAAAAACACCATATATTTT.

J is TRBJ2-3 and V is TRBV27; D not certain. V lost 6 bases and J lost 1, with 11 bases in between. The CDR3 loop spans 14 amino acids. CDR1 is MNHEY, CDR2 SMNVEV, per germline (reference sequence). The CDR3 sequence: CASRGTPGTDTQYF. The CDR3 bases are TGTGCCAGCAGGGGTACTCCTGGCACAGATACGCAGTATTTT.

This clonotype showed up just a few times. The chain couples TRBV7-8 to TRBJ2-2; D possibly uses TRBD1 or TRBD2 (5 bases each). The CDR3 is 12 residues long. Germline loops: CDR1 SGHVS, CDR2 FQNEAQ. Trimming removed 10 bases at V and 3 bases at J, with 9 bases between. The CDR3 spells CAIGADTGELFF. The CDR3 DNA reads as TGTGCCATCGGGGCTGACACCGGGGAGCTGTTTTTT.

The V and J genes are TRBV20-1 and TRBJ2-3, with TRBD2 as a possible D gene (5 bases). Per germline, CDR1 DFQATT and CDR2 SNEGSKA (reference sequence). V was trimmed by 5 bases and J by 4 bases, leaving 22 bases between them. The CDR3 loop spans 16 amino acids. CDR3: CSAQLGPYNFADTQYF. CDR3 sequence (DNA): TGCAGTGCTCAACTAGGTCCTTATAATTTCGCAGATACGCAGTATTTT.

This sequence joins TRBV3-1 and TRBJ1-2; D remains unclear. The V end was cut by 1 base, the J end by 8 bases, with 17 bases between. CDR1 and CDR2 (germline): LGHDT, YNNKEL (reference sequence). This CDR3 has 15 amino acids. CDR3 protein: CASSQVRTAGGGYTF. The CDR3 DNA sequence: TGTGCCAGCAGCCAAGTCCGGACTGCGGGAGGAGGCTACACCTTC.